This T cell receptor (beta chain) was recorded in a study of blood T cell repertoires in COVID-19. V lost 1 base to trimming and J lost 8 bases, with 13 bases between them. Germline V gene sequence: CDR1 SGHRS, CDR2 YFSETQ. The CDR3 is 14 amino acids. TCRdb's table, derived via immunoSEQ multiplex PCR, lists solely in-frame clones and lacks some. The top ten hold 3.7% of the sample, which has 150,000 to 200,000 clones, approximately 87% seen once. The sequenced sample consisted of peripheral blood. This sequence joins TRBV5-1 and TRBJ2-1; tentatively, D is TRBD2 (7 bases). This clonotype was obtained from a man aged 18 to 29 with active or convalescent COVID-19. CDR3 nucleotide sequence: TGCGCCAGCAGCTTGATACAGGGAGGGGATGAGCAGTTCTTC. Translated, it gives CASSLIQGGDEQFF. The full variable domain, its missing parts supplied by reference TRBV5-1 and TRBJ2-1, is KAGVTQTPRYLIKTRGQQVTLSCSPISGHRSVSWYQQTPGQGLQFLFEYFSETQRNKGNFPGRFSGRQFSNSRSEMNVSTLELGDSALYLCASSLIQGGDEQFFGPGTRLTVL.